This T cell receptor (beta chain) was identified during a study of blood T cell repertoires in COVID-19. The V end was cut by 5 bases, the J end by 4 bases, with 19 bases between. The CDR3 has 16 amino acids. Germline values: CDR1 WSHSY, CDR2 SAAADI. Authors' processing steps: By means of reference gene primer amplification, nucleated cell counts were estimated. TCRdb's copy holds only in-frame clones and misses some; the assay was immunoSEQ multiplex PCR. That table is the source of V, J and clone size, and D and trimming were worked out from the DNA. The table includes more than 20,000 clones, approximately 81% detected once.

This chain uses TRBV10-2 with TRBJ2-3; D might be TRBD2 (6 bases). The sequencing sample was made of peripheral blood. This TCR came from a man in his fifties with active or convalescent COVID-19. Here the CDR3 reads CASSLDSRGGADTQYF. For the CDR3, the DNA is TGCGCCAGCAGTCTCGACTCGCGGGGAGGTGCAGATACGCAGTATTTT.